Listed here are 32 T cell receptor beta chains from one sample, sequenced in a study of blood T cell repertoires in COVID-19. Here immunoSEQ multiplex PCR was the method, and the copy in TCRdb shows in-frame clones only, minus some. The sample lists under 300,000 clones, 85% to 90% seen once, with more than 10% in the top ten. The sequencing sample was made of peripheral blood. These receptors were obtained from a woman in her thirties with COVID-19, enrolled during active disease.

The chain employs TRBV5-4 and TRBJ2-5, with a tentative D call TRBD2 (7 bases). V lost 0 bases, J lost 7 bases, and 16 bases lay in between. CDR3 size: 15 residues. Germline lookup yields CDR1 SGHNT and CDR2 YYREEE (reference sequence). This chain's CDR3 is CASSLAGGRGRTQYF. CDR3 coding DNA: TGTGCCAGCAGCTTGGCCGGGGGGCGAGGAAGGACCCAGTACTTC.

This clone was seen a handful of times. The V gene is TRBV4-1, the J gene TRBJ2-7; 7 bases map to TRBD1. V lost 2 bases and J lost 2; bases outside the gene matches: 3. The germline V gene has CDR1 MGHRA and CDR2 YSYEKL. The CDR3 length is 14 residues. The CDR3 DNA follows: TGCGCCAGCAGCCAAAGGGGGCGGGCCTACGAGCAGTACTTC. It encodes CASSQRGRAYEQYF.

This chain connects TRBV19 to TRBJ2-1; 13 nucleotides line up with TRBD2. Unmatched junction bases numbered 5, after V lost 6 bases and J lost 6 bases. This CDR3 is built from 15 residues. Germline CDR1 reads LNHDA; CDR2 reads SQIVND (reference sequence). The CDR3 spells CASSPGTSGINEQFF. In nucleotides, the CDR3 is TGTGCCAGTAGCCCCGGGACTAGCGGGATCAATGAGCAGTTCTTC. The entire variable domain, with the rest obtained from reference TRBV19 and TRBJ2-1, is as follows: DGGITQSPKYLFRKEGQNVTLSCEQNLNHDAMYWYRQDPGQGLRLIYYSQIVNDFQKGDIAEGYSVSREKKESFPLTVTSAQKNPTAFYLCASSPGTSGINEQFFGPGTRLTVL.

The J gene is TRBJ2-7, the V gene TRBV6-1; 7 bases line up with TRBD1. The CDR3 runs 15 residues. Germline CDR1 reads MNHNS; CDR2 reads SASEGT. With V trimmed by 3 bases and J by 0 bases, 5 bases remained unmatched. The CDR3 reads CASSDGTAGSYEQYF. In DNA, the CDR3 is TGTGCCAGCAGTGACGGGACAGCCGGCTCCTACGAGCAGTACTTC.

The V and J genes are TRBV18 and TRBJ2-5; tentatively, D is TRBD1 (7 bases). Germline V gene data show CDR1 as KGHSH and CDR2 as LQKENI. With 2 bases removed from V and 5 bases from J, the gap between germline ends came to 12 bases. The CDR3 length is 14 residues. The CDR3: CASSPGGGYETQYF. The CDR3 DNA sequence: TGTGCCAGCTCACCAGGAGGGGGCTATGAGACCCAGTACTTC.

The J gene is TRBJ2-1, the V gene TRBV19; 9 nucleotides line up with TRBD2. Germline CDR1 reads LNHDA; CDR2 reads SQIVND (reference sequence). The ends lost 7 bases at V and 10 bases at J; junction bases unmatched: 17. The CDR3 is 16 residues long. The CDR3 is CASTLRGGGGAWEQFF. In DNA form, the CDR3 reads TGTGCCAGTACCCTTAGGGGAGGCGGGGGGGCATGGGAGCAGTTCTTC.

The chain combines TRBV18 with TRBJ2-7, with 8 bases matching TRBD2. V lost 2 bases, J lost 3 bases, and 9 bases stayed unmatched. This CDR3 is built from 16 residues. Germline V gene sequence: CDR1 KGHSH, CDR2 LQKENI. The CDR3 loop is CASSPRIAGTSYEQYF. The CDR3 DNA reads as TGTGCCAGCTCACCAAGAATAGCGGGAACAAGCTACGAGCAGTACTTC.

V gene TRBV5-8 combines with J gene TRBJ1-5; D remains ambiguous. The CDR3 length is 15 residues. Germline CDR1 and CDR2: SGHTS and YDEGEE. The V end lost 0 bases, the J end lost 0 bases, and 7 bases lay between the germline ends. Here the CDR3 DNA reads TGTGCCAGCAGCTTGGCGGGGTATAGCAATCAGCCCCAGCATTTT. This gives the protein CASSLAGYSNQPQHF.

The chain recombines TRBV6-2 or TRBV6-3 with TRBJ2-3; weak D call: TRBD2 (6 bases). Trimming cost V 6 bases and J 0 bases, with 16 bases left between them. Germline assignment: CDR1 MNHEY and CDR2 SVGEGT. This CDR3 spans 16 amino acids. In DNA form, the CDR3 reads TGTGCCAGCAGCCACATATCAGGGAGGAGCACAGATACGCAGTATTTT. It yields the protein CASSHISGRSTDTQYF.

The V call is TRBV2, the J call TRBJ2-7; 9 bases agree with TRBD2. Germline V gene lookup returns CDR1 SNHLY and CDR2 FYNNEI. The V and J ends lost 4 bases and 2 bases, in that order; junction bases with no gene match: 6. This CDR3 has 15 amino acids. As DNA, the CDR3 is TGTGCCAGCAGTGTTCCCCCTAGCGGGGCCTACGAGCAGTACTTC. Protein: CASSVPPSGAYEQYF.

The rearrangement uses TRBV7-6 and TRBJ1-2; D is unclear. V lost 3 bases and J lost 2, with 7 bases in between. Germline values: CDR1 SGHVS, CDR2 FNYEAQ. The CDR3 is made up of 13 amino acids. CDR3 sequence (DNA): TGTGCCAGCAGCTTTCAGAGGAACTATGGCTACACCTTC. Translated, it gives CASSFQRNYGYTF.

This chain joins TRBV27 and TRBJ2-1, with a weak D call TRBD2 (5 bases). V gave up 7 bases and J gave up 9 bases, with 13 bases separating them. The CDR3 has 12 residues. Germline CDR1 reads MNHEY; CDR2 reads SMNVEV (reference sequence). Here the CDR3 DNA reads TGTGCCAGCATCAATAGCGATGGTGAGCAGTTCTTC. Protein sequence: CASINSDGEQFF.

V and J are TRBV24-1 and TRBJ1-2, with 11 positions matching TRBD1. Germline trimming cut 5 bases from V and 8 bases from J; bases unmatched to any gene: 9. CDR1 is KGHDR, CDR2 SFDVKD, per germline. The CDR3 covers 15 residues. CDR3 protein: CATSGTDRGQEGYTF. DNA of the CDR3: TGTGCCACCAGTGGGACGGACAGGGGGCAGGAAGGCTACACCTTC.

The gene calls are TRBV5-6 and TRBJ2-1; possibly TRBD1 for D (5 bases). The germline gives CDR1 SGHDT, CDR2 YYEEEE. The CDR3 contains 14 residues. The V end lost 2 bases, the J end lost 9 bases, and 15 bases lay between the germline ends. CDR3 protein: CASSLPLGTGEQFF. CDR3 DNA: TGTGCCAGCAGCTTACCCCTAGGCACAGGTGAGCAGTTCTTC.

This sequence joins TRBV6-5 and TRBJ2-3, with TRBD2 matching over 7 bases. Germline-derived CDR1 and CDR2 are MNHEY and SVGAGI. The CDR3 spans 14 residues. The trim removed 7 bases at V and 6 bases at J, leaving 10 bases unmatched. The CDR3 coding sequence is TGTGCCAGCAAGGAACGGGGGGTCCGGGATACGCAGTATTTT. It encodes CASKERGVRDTQYF.

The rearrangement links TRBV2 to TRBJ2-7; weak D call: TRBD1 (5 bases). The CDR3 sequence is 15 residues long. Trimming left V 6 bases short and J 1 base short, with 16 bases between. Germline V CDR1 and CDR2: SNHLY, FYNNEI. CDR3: CASSAHRTRSYEQYF. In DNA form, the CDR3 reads TGTGCCAGCAGCGCCCACAGGACACGGTCCTACGAGCAGTACTTC.

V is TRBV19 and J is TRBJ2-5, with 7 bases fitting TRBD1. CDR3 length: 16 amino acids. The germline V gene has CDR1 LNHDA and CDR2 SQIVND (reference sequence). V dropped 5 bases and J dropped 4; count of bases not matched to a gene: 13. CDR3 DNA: TGTGCCAGTAGTTTCGGACAGGCGAGGATTGGAGAGACCCAGTACTTC. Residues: CASSFGQARIGETQYF.

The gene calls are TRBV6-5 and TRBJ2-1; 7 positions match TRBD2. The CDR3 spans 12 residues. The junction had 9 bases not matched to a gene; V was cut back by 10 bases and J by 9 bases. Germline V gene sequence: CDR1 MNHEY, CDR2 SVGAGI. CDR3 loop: CATLFRGGEQFF. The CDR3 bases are TGTGCCACCTTGTTCCGCGGGGGTGAGCAGTTCTTC.

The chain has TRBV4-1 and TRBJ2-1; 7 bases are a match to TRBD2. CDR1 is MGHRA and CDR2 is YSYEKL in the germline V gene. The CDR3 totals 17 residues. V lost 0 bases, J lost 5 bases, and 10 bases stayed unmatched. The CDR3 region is CASSQEIIWRGNNEQFF. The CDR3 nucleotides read TGCGCCAGCAGCCAAGAGATTATATGGCGGGGGAACAATGAGCAGTTCTTC.

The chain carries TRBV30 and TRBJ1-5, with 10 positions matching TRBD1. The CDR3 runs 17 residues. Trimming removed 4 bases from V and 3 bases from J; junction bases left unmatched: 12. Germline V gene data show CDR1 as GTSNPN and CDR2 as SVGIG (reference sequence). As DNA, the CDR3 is TGTGCCTGGACTGATAGAGTGGGACAGGGGACCAATCAGCCCCAGCATTTT. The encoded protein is CAWTDRVGQGTNQPQHF.

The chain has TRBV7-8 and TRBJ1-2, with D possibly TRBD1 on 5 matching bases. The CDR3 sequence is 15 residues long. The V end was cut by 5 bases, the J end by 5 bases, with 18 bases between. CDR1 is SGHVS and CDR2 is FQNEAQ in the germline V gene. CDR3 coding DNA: TGTGCCAGCAGCCCCTCCCGGGGGGGGGTTTATGGCTACACCTTC. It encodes CASSPSRGGVYGYTF. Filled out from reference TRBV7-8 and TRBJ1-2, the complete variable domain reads GAGVSQSPRYKVAKRGQDVALRCDPISGHVSLFWYQQALGQGPEFLTYFQNEAQLDKSGLPSDRFFAERPEGSVSTLKIQRTQQEDSAVYLCASSPSRGGVYGYTFGSGTRLTVV.

The CDR3 loop is CASSLKPGGRGRYEQYF. The CDR3 bases are TGTGCCAGCAGCTTGAAGCCCGGCGGGCGGGGCCGCTACGAGCAGTACTTC. The chain has TRBV7-6 and TRBJ2-7, with D possibly TRBD2 on 6 matching bases. Trimming took off 3 bases at V and 3 bases at J, with 21 bases between the two ends. Germline lookup yields CDR1 SGHVS and CDR2 FNYEAQ. The CDR3 loop spans 17 amino acids.

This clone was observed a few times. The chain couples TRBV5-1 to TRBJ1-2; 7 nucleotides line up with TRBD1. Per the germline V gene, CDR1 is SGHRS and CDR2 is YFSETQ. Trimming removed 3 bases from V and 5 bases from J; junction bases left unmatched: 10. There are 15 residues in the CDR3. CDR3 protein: CASSSGVGQPYGYTF. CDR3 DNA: TGCGCCAGCAGCTCAGGGGTGGGACAGCCGTATGGCTACACCTTC.

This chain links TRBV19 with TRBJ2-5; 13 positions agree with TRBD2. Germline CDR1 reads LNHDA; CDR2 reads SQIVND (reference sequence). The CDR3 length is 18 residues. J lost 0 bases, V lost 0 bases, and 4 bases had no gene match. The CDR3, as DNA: TGTGCCAGTAGTATAGATGGGACTAGCGGGGCGAACCAAGAGACCCAGTACTTC. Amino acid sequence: CASSIDGTSGANQETQYF. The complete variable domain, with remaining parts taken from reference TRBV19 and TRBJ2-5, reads DGGITQSPKYLFRKEGQNVTLSCEQNLNHDAMYWYRQDPGQGLRLIYYSQIVNDFQKGDIAEGYSVSREKKESFPLTVTSAQKNPTAFYLCASSIDGTSGANQETQYFGPGTRLLVL.

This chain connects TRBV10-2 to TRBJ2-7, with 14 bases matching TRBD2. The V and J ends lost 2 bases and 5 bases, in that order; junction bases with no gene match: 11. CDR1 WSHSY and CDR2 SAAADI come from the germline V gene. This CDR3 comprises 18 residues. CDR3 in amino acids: CASSETRTSGGSVNEQYF. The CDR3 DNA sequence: TGCGCCAGCAGTGAGACTCGGACTAGCGGGGGGAGTGTGAACGAGCAGTACTTC.

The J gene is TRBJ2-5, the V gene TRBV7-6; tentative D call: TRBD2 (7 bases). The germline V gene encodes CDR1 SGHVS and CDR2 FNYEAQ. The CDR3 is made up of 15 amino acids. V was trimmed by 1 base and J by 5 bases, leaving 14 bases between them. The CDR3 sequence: CASSLGLGGVETQYF. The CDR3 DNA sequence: TGTGCCAGCAGCTTAGGCCTAGGGGGGGTGGAGACCCAGTACTTC.

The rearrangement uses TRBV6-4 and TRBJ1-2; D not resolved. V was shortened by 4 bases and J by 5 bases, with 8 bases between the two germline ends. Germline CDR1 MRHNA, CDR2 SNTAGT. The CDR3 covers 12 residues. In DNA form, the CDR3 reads TGTGCCAGCAGTGGATCAGAATATGGCTACACCTTC. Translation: CASSGSEYGYTF.

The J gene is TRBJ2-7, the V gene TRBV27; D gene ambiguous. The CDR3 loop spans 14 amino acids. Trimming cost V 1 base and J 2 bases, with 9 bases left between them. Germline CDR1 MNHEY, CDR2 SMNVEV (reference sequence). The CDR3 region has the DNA TGTGCCAGCAGTTTATTGTACATGGCCTACGAGCAGTACTTC. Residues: CASSLLYMAYEQYF.

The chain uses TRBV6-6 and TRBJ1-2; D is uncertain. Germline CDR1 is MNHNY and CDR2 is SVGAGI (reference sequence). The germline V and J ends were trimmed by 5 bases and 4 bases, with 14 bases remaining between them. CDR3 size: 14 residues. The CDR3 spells CASSQAAGSYGYTF. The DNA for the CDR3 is TGTGCCAGCAGTCAAGCCGCAGGTAGCTATGGCTACACCTTC.

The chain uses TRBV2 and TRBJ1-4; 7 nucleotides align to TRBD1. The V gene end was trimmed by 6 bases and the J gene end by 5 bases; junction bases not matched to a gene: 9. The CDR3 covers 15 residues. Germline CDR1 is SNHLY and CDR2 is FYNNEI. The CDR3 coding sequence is TGTGCCAGCAGCCCGGGACAGTTTCTGAATGAAAAACTGTTTTTT. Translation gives CASSPGQFLNEKLFF.

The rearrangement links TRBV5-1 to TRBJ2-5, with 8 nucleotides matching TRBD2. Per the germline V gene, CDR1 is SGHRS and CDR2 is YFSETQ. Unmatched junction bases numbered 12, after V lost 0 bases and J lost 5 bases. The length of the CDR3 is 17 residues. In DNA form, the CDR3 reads TGCGCCAGCAGCTTGGGACTCGCGGGGGGCCGGGGGGAGACCCAGTACTTC. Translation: CASSLGLAGGRGETQYF. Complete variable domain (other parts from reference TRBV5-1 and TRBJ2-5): KAGVTQTPRYLIKTRGQQVTLSCSPISGHRSVSWYQQTPGQGLQFLFEYFSETQRNKGNFPGRFSGRQFSNSRSEMNVSTLELGDSALYLCASSLGLAGGRGETQYFGPGTRLLVL.

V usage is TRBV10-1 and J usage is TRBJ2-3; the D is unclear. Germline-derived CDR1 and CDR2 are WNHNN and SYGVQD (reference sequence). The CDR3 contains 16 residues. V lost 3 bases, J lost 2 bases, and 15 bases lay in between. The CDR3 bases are TGCGCCAGCAGTGAATACAAGAAGAAATTCACAGATACGCAGTATTTT. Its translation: CASSEYKKKFTDTQYF.